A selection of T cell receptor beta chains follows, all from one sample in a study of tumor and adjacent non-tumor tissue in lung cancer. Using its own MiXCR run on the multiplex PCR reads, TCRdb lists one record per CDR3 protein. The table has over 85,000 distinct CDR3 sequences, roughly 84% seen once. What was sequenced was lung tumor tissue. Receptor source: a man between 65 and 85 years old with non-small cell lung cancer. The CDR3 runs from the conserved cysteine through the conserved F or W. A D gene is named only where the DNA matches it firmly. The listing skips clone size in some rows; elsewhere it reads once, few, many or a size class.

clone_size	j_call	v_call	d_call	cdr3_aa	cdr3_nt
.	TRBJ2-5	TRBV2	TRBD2	CASSVRGGETQYF	TGTGCCAGCAGTGTTCGCGGGGGGGAGACCCAGTACTTC
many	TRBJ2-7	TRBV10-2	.	CASSGSIWRDLSYEQYF	TGCGCCAGCAGTGGGTCGATTTGGCGGGACCTCTCCTACGAGCAGTACTTC
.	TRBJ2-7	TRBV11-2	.	CASSNQGSEQYF	TGTGCTAGCAGCAACCAGGGGAGCGAGCAGTACTTC
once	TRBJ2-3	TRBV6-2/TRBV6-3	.	CASSYWAPHTNTQYF	TGTGCCAGCAGTTACTGGGCCCCGCACACAAATACGCAGTATTTT
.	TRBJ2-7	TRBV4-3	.	CASSHTTKRFHKQYF	TGCGCCAGCAGTCACACCACCAAGAGGTTCCACAAGCAGTACTTC
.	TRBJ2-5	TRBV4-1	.	CASSQGRTDKESQYF	TGCGCCAGCAGCCAAGGTCGGACAGACAAAGAGAGCCAGTACTTC
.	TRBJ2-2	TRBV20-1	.	CSARGESAVVGTGELFF	TGCAGTGCTAGAGGTGAGAGTGCAGTAGTGGGCACCGGGGAGCTGTTTTTT
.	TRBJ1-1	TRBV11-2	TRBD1	CASSLAGTVDTEASF	TGTGCCAGCAGCTTAGCCGGGACAGTGGACACTGAAGCTTCCTTT
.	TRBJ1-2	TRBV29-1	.	CSVSGAYGYTF	TGCAGCGTTTCTGGGGCATATGGCTACACCTTC
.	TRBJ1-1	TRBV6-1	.	CARTLAPNTGAFF	TGTGCTAGGACCTTGGCCCCGAACACTGGAGCTTTCTTT
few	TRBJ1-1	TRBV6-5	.	CVSRLIRVGGWDTEAFF	TGTGTCAGCAGACTTATCAGGGTCGGGGGCTGGGACACTGAAGCTTTCTTT
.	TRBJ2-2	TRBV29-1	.	CRAVRCGYTWELFF	TGCAGAGCCGTTCGGTGTGGGTACACCTGGGAGCTGTTTTTT
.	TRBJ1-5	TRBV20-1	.	CSAQIPGDNKPQHF	TGTAGTGCTCAAATACCCGGGGATAATAAGCCCCAGCATTTT